This passage covers 13 T cell receptor beta chains from one sample sequenced in a study of cytomegalovirus exposure and HLA in healthy donors. It was with 60 Vbeta and 13 Jbeta primers that the PCR ran. Some clones are missing from TCRdb's copy, which holds only in-frame ones; the method was immunoSEQ multiplex PCR. The sample shows around 190,000 clones, more than 65% of them seen only once. Sequenced material: PBMCs. These receptors came from a girl aged 2 to 10 in good health and CMV-seropositive.

The chain links TRBV9 to TRBJ2-3; 8 nucleotides line up with TRBD2. From germline, CDR1 is SGDLS and CDR2 YYNGEE. The CDR3 runs to 16 residues. V shed 0 bases, J shed 1 base, and the junction held 4 bases outside the gene matches. DNA of the CDR3: TGTGCCAGCAGCGTAGTGTCGGGGGGGGGCACAGATACGCAGTATTTT. As protein: CASSVVSGGGTDTQYF.

V gene TRBV7-9 combines with J gene TRBJ2-6, with D unclear. V lost 0 bases, J lost 0 bases, and 3 bases lay in between. This CDR3 region has 15 residues. Germline CDR1 SEHNR, CDR2 FQNEAQ (reference sequence). This CDR3 reads CASSLAGSGANVLTF. The CDR3 nucleotides read TGTGCCAGCAGCTTAGCCGGCTCTGGGGCCAACGTCCTGACTTTC.

The rearrangement joins TRBV11-1 to TRBJ2-7; perhaps TRBD2 as D (6 bases). Germline V lookup: CDR1 SGHAT, CDR2 FQDESV (reference sequence). CDR3 length equals 13 residues. V lost 2 bases and J lost 7, with 12 bases in between. This chain's CDR3 is CASSLRGVEEQYF. CDR3 bases: TGTGCCAGCAGCTTACGCGGGGTGGAGGAGCAGTACTTC.

The chain employs TRBV27 and TRBJ2-7, with D hard to call. CDR1 and CDR2 (germline): MNHEY, SMNVEV (reference sequence). V was trimmed by 2 bases and J by 3 bases, leaving 8 bases between them. This CDR3 has 13 amino acids. CDR3 bases: TGTGCCAGCAGTTTAGACACCTTCTACGAGCAGTACTTC. This codes for CASSLDTFYEQYF.

This clone was recorded only once. The J gene is TRBJ2-7, the V gene TRBV13, with a tentative D call TRBD2 (5 bases). Trimming took 3 bases from V and 2 from J, leaving 11 bases between them. This CDR3 spans 14 amino acids. The germline V gene has CDR1 PRHDT and CDR2 FYEKMQ (reference sequence). DNA of the CDR3: TGTGCCAGCAGCTTCGGACTGGCAACCTACGAGCAGTACTTC. It specifies CASSFGLATYEQYF. The full variable domain, its missing parts supplied by reference TRBV13 and TRBJ2-7, is AAGVIQSPRHLIKEKRETATLKCYPIPRHDTVYWYQQGPGQDPQFLISFYEKMQSDKGSIPDRFSAQQFSDYHSELNMSSLELGDSALYFCASSFGLATYEQYFGPGTRLTVT.

In DNA, the CDR3 is TGTGCCACCAGCAGAGGTGGCGGGAACTCCTACGAGCAGTACTTC. Translation: CATSRGGGNSYEQYF. The chain combines TRBV15 with TRBJ2-7; TRBD2 might be the D (6 bases). Between the trimmed V and J ends, which lost 1 base and 0 bases, there was a span of 10 bases. CDR3 size: 15 residues. The germline V gene has CDR1 LNHNV and CDR2 YYDKDF (reference sequence).

The J gene is TRBJ2-1, the V gene TRBV5-4; D ambiguous. Trimming removed 3 bases at V and 4 bases at J, with 5 bases between. The CDR3 is 12 residues long. The germline V gene has CDR1 SGHNT and CDR2 YYREEE (reference sequence). The CDR3: CASSYNYNEQFF. The DNA for the CDR3 is TGTGCCAGCAGCTATAATTACAATGAGCAGTTCTTC.

The V call is TRBV28, the J call TRBJ2-1; D is possibly TRBD2 (5 bases). V lost 6 bases to trimming and J lost 8 bases, with 11 bases between them. CDR1 MDHEN and CDR2 SYDVKM come from the germline V gene. The CDR3 is made up of 12 amino acids. The CDR3 region is CASSLLGDEQFF. The DNA of the CDR3 is TGTGCCAGCAGCCTCCTGGGAGATGAGCAGTTCTTC.

The chain carries TRBV7-8 and TRBJ2-1; 10 bases agree with TRBD2. Germline loops: CDR1 SGHVS, CDR2 FQNEAQ. The V gene end was trimmed by 1 base and the J gene end by 2 bases; junction bases not matched to a gene: 14. This CDR3 is 20 amino acids long. DNA for the CDR3: TGTGCCAGCAGCTTAGGCCCTAGCGGGAGTACCCTCTGGCCCTACAATGAGCAGTTCTTC. Its protein is CASSLGPSGSTLWPYNEQFF.

J is TRBJ2-3 and V is TRBV15, with a possible D match to TRBD2 (6 bases). V lost 0 bases to trimming and J lost 0 bases, with 13 bases between them. Germline CDR1 is LNHNV and CDR2 is YYDKDF (reference sequence). This CDR3 has 17 residues. CDR3 protein: CATSRDGSGLSTDTQYF. The CDR3 DNA is TGTGCCACCAGCAGAGATGGTTCGGGACTTAGCACAGATACGCAGTATTTT. Complete variable domain (other parts from reference TRBV15 and TRBJ2-3): DAMVIQNPRYQVTQFGKPVTLSCSQTLNHNVMYWYQQKSSQAPKLLFHYYDKDFNNEADTPDNFQSRRPNTSFCFLDIRSPGLGDTAMYLCATSRDGSGLSTDTQYFGPGTRLTVL.

This chain joins TRBV19 and TRBJ2-1, with D possibly being TRBD2 (5 bases). This CDR3 has 13 residues. V lost 0 bases and J 12 bases, leaving 12 bases between the germline ends. CDR1 is LNHDA and CDR2 is SQIVND in the germline V gene (reference sequence). CDR3 loop: CASSIDRGWGQFF. The CDR3 region has the DNA TGTGCCAGTAGTATAGATCGAGGGTGGGGGCAGTTCTTC.

CDR3 DNA: TGTGCCTGGAGGTCCCCGGGGAAGGCGATTGAAGCTTTCTTT. Translating it yields CAWRSPGKAIEAFF. V gene TRBV30 combines with J gene TRBJ1-1; unclear D gene. Germline V gives CDR1 GTSNPN, CDR2 SVGIG (reference sequence). The CDR3 has 14 amino acids. The V gene lost 3 bases and the J gene lost 7 bases, with 18 bases spanning the gap.

The rearrangement uses TRBV4-2 and TRBJ2-7; unclear D gene. V lost 0 bases, J lost 2 bases, and 17 bases lay in between. CDR3 length: 17 amino acids. Germline loops: CDR1 LGHNA, CDR2 YNFKEQ. The CDR3 here is CASSQDYGQDFPYEQYF. The CDR3 nucleotides are TGTGCCAGCAGCCAAGACTATGGGCAAGATTTTCCCTACGAGCAGTACTTC.